This is a list of T cell receptor beta chains from one sample in a study of cytomegalovirus exposure and HLA in healthy donors. Sequencing was performed with immunoSEQ multiplex PCR; in TCRdb, only in-frame clones are kept and a portion is missing. The sample has about 68,000 clones, 75% to 90% seen once; the top ten hold about 7%. The source material was PBMCs. The receptors stem from a human donor in good health. Both conserved end residues are part of each CDR3. The order of the fields is D gene, clone size, CDR3 length, J gene, V gene, CDR3 DNA, CDR3 protein. A D gene is named only where the DNA matches it firmly. Rows may omit the clone size; those that give it use once, few, many or a size class.

NA,NA,13,TRBJ2-7,TRBV2,TGTGCCAGGGGGGGGCAGGCCAGCTACGAGCAGTACTTC,CARGGQASYEQYF
TRBD2,NA,14,TRBJ2-7,TRBV7-2,TGTGCCAGCAGCGGGCGGCGGGGGGTTTCCGAGCAGTACTTC,CASSGRRGVSEQYF
TRBD2,NA,17,TRBJ2-2,TRBV29-1,TGCAGCGTAGAATCGTCCCTAGCGGGGGGGCGGACCGGGGAGCTGTTTTTT,CSVESSLAGGRTGELFF
NA,NA,15,TRBJ1-1,TRBV6-4,TGTGCCAGCAGCGAATCACCCCACGCAACAGTTGAAGCTTTCTTT,CASSESPHATVEAFF
TRBD1,NA,14,TRBJ1-2,TRBV7-2,TGTGCCAGCAGCCCAACAGGGACAGGGACTGGCTACACCTTC,CASSPTGTGTGYTF
TRBD1,NA,12,TRBJ2-7,TRBV30,TGTGCCTGGAGCGGGACAGCCTACGAGCAGTACTTC,CAWSGTAYEQYF
NA,NA,13,TRBJ2-5,TRBV19,TGTGCCAGTAGTAGGGCGAACCAAGAGACCCAGTACTTC,CASSRANQETQYF
TRBD2,NA,15,TRBJ2-1,TRBV7-2,TGTGCCAGCAGCCTAGCGGGACAACTCTACAATGAGCAGTTCTTC,CASSLAGQLYNEQFF
TRBD1,NA,14,TRBJ1-1,TRBV19,TGTGCCAGTAGTGCGGGACAGGGGCGTACTGAAGCTTTCTTT,CASSAGQGRTEAFF
TRBD1,NA,14,TRBJ2-1,TRBV6-4,TGTGCCAGCAGCCCGACAGGGATGCTCAGTGAGCAGTTCTTC,CASSPTGMLSEQFF
NA,NA,14,TRBJ2-3,TRBV18,TGTGCCAGCTCACCAACGGGGGTCACAGATACGCAGTATTTT,CASSPTGVTDTQYF
NA,NA,14,TRBJ1-1,TRBV9,TGTGCCAGCAGCCGCGGGGTGGGGGGCACTGAAGCTTTCTTT,CASSRGVGGTEAFF
NA,NA,15,TRBJ2-7,TRBV6-1,TGTGCCAGCAGTGAAGGAGCGGGCGGAAACTACGAGCAGTACTTC,CASSEGAGGNYEQYF
NA,NA,14,TRBJ1-6,TRBV4-1,TGCGCCAGCAGCCATGGGGGGTATAATTCACCCCTCCACTTT,CASSHGGYNSPLHF
TRBD1,once,15,TRBJ2-5,TRBV5-1,TGCGCCAGCAGGCGAACGGACAGGGGCCAAGAGACCCAGTACTTC,CASRRTDRGQETQYF
NA,NA,15,TRBJ1-1,TRBV9,TGTGCCAGCAGCGTAGTAGCTTGGGGAGACACTGAAGCTTTCTTT,CASSVVAWGDTEAFF
TRBD1,NA,15,TRBJ2-1,TRBV13,TGTGCCAGCAGCTTAGCCCGGGACAGATACAATGAGCAGTTCTTC,CASSLARDRYNEQFF
NA,NA,13,TRBJ1-5,TRBV30,TGTGCCTGGAGTGTCAGGCCAGGGCAGCCCCAGCATTTT,CAWSVRPGQPQHF
TRBD1,NA,13,TRBJ2-1,TRBV10-3,TGTGCCATCAGTCCCCCAGGGGGCCATGAGCAGTTCTTC,CAISPPGGHEQFF
NA,NA,16,TRBJ1-6,TRBV4-3,TGCGCCAGCAGCCAAACCCTCGCCGGGGGGTATTCACCCCTCCACTTT,CASSQTLAGGYSPLHF
NA,NA,13,TRBJ2-2,TRBV7-2,TGTGCCACCCAGAGGAGGGGCACCGGGGAGCTGTTTTTT,CATQRRGTGELFF
TRBD1,NA,16,TRBJ1-1,TRBV6-6,TGTGCCAGCAGGGGACGAGGACAGGGGCGGCGAAATGAAGCTTTCTTT,CASRGRGQGRRNEAFF
NA,NA,16,TRBJ1-3,TRBV21-1,TGTGCCAGCGCCCTAGGGGGGGGTTATTCTGGAAACACCATATATTTT,CASALGGGYSGNTIYF
NA,few,17,TRBJ1-1,TRBV19,TGTGCCAGTAGTATAGATTTGGTGAGGCCCCCGAACACTGAAGCTTTCTTT,CASSIDLVRPPNTEAFF
NA,NA,13,TRBJ2-5,TRBV7-2,TGTGCCAGCAGACGGAACCCGGGGGAGACCCAGTACTTC,CASRRNPGETQYF
TRBD1,NA,22,TRBJ1-3,TRBV6-1,TGTGCCAGCAGTGAACCCGAACATTCTTTTGGGACAGGGTGGAACCTTGGAAACACCATATATTTT,CASSEPEHSFGTGWNLGNTIYF
TRBD1,few,14,TRBJ2-7,TRBV6-5,TGTGCCAGCAGAACCGGGACAGGGGCATACGAGCAGTACTTC,CASRTGTGAYEQYF
TRBD1,NA,12,TRBJ2-7,TRBV7-2,TGTGCCAGCAGGGGACAGGTCTACGAGCAGTACTTC,CASRGQVYEQYF
NA,NA,14,TRBJ1-1,TRBV7-2,TGTGCCAGCAGCCCACTGGGAGTGGACACTGAAGCTTTCTTT,CASSPLGVDTEAFF
TRBD1,medium-sized,15,TRBJ1-2,TRBV5-4,TGTGCCAGCAGCCTGATTATGACAGGGACACATGGCTACACCTTC,CASSLIMTGTHGYTF
TRBD2,NA,16,TRBJ2-7,TRBV7-6,TGTGCCAGCAGCACCCAACTAGCGGGGGGGCCGGGCGAGCAGTACTTC,CASSTQLAGGPGEQYF
NA,NA,15,TRBJ2-7,TRBV7-9,TGTTCCAGCAGCTTAGTTCCAGGGGAGAAAAACGAGCAGTACTTC,CSSSLVPGEKNEQYF
NA,NA,12,TRBJ2-7,TRBV7-2,TGTGCCAGCAGCGATGGGAGTAACGAGCAGTACTTC,CASSDGSNEQYF
TRBD2,NA,16,TRBJ2-7,TRBV5-4,TGTGCCAGCAGCGAGGGACTAGCGGGGGGCGTCTACGAGCAGTACTTC,CASSEGLAGGVYEQYF
TRBD2,NA,16,TRBJ2-1,TRBV6-4,TGTGCCAGCAGTGTTCTAGCGGGGGGGTCAAACAATGAGCAGTTCTTC,CASSVLAGGSNNEQFF
TRBD1,NA,14,TRBJ1-6,TRBV4-1,TGCGCCAGCAGCTATGACAGGGATAGATCACCCCTCCACTTT,CASSYDRDRSPLHF
NA,NA,15,TRBJ2-5,TRBV5-1,TGCGCCAGCAGCTTCGAAGGGGAAGGCCAAGAGACCCAGTACTTC,CASSFEGEGQETQYF
NA,NA,17,TRBJ1-5,TRBV28,TGTGCCAGCAGTATATACCCGACAGAGGAAGGCAATCAGCCCCAGCATTTT,CASSIYPTEEGNQPQHF
NA,NA,15,TRBJ2-3,TRBV9,TGTGCCAGCAGCGGGATCGGAGCTGGCACAGATACGCAGTATTTT,CASSGIGAGTDTQYF